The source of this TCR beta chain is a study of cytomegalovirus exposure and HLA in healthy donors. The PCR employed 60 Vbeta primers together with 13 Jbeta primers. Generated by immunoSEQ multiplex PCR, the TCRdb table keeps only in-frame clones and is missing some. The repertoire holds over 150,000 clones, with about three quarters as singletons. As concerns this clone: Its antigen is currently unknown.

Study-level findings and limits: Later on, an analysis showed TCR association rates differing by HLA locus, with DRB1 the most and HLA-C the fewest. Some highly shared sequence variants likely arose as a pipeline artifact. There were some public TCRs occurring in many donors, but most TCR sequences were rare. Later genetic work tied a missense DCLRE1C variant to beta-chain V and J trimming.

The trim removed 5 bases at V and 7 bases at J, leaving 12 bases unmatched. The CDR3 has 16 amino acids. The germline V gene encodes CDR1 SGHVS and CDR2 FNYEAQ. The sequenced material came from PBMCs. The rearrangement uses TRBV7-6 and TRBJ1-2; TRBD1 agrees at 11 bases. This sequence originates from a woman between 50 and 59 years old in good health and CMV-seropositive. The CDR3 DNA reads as TGTGCCAGCAGCCCCGGGCACGGGGACAGGGGGTTTGGCTACACCTTC. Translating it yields CASSPGHGDRGFGYTF.